This T cell receptor beta chain appears in the sequencing data of a study of cytomegalovirus exposure and HLA in healthy donors. Primers included in the PCR were 60 Vbeta and 13 Jbeta primers. TCRdb keeps only in-frame clones here, not all; method: immunoSEQ multiplex PCR. The sample has around 100,000 clones; approximately 66% are singletons. Study results and caveats: Rare TCR sequences predominated, though certain public TCRs were found in many donors.

As to this clone: The antigen remains unidentified.

Sequencing used PBMCs. This TCR came from a man aged 35-49 years in good health and CMV-seropositive.

CDR3 DNA sequence: TGCGCCAGCAGCCAAGAGGGGGCGTATTCACCCCTCCACTTT. Protein sequence: CASSQEGAYSPLHF. The chain uses TRBV4-1 and TRBJ1-6; D is possibly TRBD1 (6 bases). The CDR3 is 14 amino acids. The ends were cut back, 0 bases at V and 8 bases at J, with 8 bases in the middle. The germline CDR1 and CDR2 sequences are MGHRA and YSYEKL.